This T cell receptor beta chain was recovered during a study of control samples from healthy donors and cancer patients. Sequencing used immunoSEQ multiplex PCR; TCRdb keeps in-frame clones, though not all of them. The sample carries 160,000 or so clones, approximately 90% recorded once. The TCR was taken from a woman in her twenties or thirties in good health. What was sequenced was blood.

In DNA, the CDR3 is TGTGCCAGCAGAGAGATGGGCGGGGAGCTGTTTTTT. Translating gives CASREMGGELFF. This chain links TRBV6-6 with TRBJ1-3; D remains ambiguous. The J call may be mistaken, given a closer DNA end match to TRBJ2-2. CDR1 MNHNY and CDR2 SVGAGI come from the germline V gene (reference sequence). This CDR3 has 12 residues.